The 30 T cell receptor beta chains below were found in one sample sequenced in a study of blood T cell repertoires in COVID-19. Data came from immunoSEQ multiplex PCR; TCRdb stores just in-frame clones and leaves some out. The sample holds roughly 230,000 clones, approximately 81% seen once. The sequencing input was PBMCs or T cells enriched from blood (not recorded which). These receptors were obtained from a woman aged 45-60 years who had been exposed to COVID-19.

J is TRBJ1-5 and V is TRBV7-9; D remains ambiguous. The V gene's germline CDR1 is SEHNR and CDR2 FQNEAQ (reference sequence). The CDR3 has 13 amino acids. Trimming took 5 bases from V and 0 from J, leaving 5 bases between them. CDR3 bases: TGTGCCAGCAGCCGGGATAGCAATCAGCCCCAGCATTTT. It specifies CASSRDSNQPQHF.

The chain recombines TRBV5-1 with TRBJ1-4; weak D call: TRBD1 (6 bases). V was pared by 7 bases and J by 6 bases, with 16 bases between. CDR3 length: 14 residues. Germline-derived CDR1 and CDR2 are SGHRS and YFSETQ. The CDR3 here is CASSDSPGYEKLFF. The CDR3, as DNA: TGCGCCAGCTCGGACAGCCCGGGGTATGAAAAACTGTTTTTT.

This chain joins TRBV5-1 and TRBJ1-1; TRBD1 aligns across 9 bases. The CDR3 loop spans 15 amino acids. Germline trimming cut 4 bases from V and 0 bases from J; bases unmatched to any gene: 4. Germline-derived CDR1 and CDR2 are SGHRS and YFSETQ. The CDR3 spells CASSPTGGLNTEAFF. The CDR3 DNA reads TGCGCCAGCAGCCCTACAGGGGGCTTGAACACTGAAGCTTTCTTT. Drawing the rest from reference TRBV5-1 and TRBJ1-1, the complete variable domain is KAGVTQTPRYLIKTRGQQVTLSCSPISGHRSVSWYQQTPGQGLQFLFEYFSETQRNKGNFPGRFSGRQFSNSRSEMNVSTLELGDSALYLCASSPTGGLNTEAFFGQGTRLTVV.

The chain couples TRBV29-1 to TRBJ1-3, with TRBD1 as a possible D gene (6 bases). V lost 6 bases and J 7 bases, leaving 19 bases between the germline ends. The CDR3 is made up of 14 amino acids. Germline loops: CDR1 SQVTM, CDR2 ANQGSEA. CDR3 bases: TGCAGCGTGCGTACAGGGCCTGGTGGGAACACCATATATTTT. It is translated as CSVRTGPGGNTIYF.

The chain recombines TRBV4-2 with TRBJ1-1; D not certain. Germline lookup yields CDR1 LGHNA and CDR2 YNFKEQ. CDR3 length equals 12 residues. With 3 bases removed from V and 4 bases from J, the gap between germline ends came to 6 bases. As DNA, the CDR3 is TGTGCCAGCAGCCATTATCTCACTGAAGCTTTCTTT. Residues: CASSHYLTEAFF.

The chain recombines TRBV5-1 with TRBJ1-2, with 10 nucleotides matching TRBD1. Germline V lookup: CDR1 SGHRS, CDR2 YFSETQ. The J segment lost 8 bases and the V segment lost 4 bases, leaving 11 bases of the junction unmatched. CDR3 size: 15 residues. CDR3 sequence: CASSSDGTGVGGYTF. CDR3 DNA: TGCGCCAGCAGCAGTGACGGGACAGGGGTCGGCGGCTACACCTTC.

The V and J genes are TRBV24-1 and TRBJ2-2; 7 bases match TRBD1. The CDR3 is 16 amino acids. The junction had 6 bases not matched to a gene; V was cut back by 3 bases and J by 3 bases. Germline V gene lookup returns CDR1 KGHDR and CDR2 SFDVKD. For the CDR3, the DNA is TGTGCCACCAGTGATCCCGACAGGGTTGACACCGGGGAGCTGTTTTTT. It translates to CATSDPDRVDTGELFF.

This clone was seen a single time. This chain uses TRBV10-2 with TRBJ2-1, with D uncertain. In germline, CDR1 is WSHSY, CDR2 SAAADI. V was clipped by 5 bases and J by 5 bases, with 13 bases between them. The CDR3 has 14 residues. The DNA of the CDR3 is TGCGCCAGCAGTCCCGACGGGTTGGACAATGAGCAGTTCTTC. This gives the protein CASSPDGLDNEQFF.

V is TRBV5-4 and J is TRBJ2-1, with TRBD1 matching 10 bases. Germline values: CDR1 SGHNT, CDR2 YYREEE (reference sequence). The CDR3 consists of 16 residues. Trimming took 0 bases from V and 4 from J; bases not matched to a gene: 4. The CDR3 region is CASSLAGQGTYNEQFF. The CDR3 DNA reads TGTGCCAGCAGCTTGGCGGGACAGGGGACGTACAATGAGCAGTTCTTC.

This clone was counted once. The rearrangement joins TRBV6-5 to TRBJ2-5; the D gene is possibly TRBD2 (6 bases). The CDR3 has 15 residues. V lost 8 bases, J lost 1 base, and 17 bases lay in between. CDR1 and CDR2 from the germline V gene are MNHEY and SVGAGI. In nucleotides, the CDR3 is TGTGCCAGCGGAGGGCTAATCTCCCCCCAAGAGACCCAGTACTTC. It translates to CASGGLISPQETQYF.

This clone was seen only a few times. The V and J genes are TRBV3-1 (or the pseudogene TRBV3-2) and TRBJ1-3, with 7 bases identical to TRBD1. The germline CDR1 and CDR2 sequences are LGHDT and YNNKEL (reference sequence). The length of the CDR3 is 16 residues. Unmatched junction bases numbered 6, after V lost 4 bases and J lost 0 bases. CDR3 loop: CASSRLGQNSGNTIYF. CDR3 DNA: TGTGCCAGCAGCCGCCTGGGACAGAACTCTGGAAACACCATATATTTT.

The chain carries TRBV12-5 and TRBJ1-6; D might be TRBD1 (6 bases). Trimming took off 3 bases at V and 4 bases at J, with 10 bases between the two ends. The CDR3 runs 15 residues. Germline V gene lookup returns CDR1 LGHNT and CDR2 FRNRAP. CDR3 sequence: CASGLGQGYNSPLHF. The CDR3 nucleotides read TGTGCTAGTGGTTTAGGCCAGGGGTATAATTCACCCCTCCACTTT. Full variable domain (remainder filled in from reference TRBV12-5 and TRBJ1-6): DARVTQTPRHKVTEMGQEVTMRCQPILGHNTVFWYRQTMMQGLELLAYFRNRAPLDDSGMPKDRFSAEMPDATLATLKIQPSEPRDSAVYFCASGLGQGYNSPLHFGNGTRLTVT.

This chain joins TRBV6-1 and TRBJ2-3, with a weak D call TRBD1 (5 bases). The CDR3 totals 15 residues. V was clipped by 7 bases and J by 0 bases, with 14 bases between them. Germline CDR1 is MNHNS and CDR2 is SASEGT. Written as DNA, the CDR3 is TGTGCCAGCATCCAAGGGGTTCCTAGCACAGATACGCAGTATTTT. Translation gives CASIQGVPSTDTQYF.

V and J are TRBV6-5 and TRBJ2-1; TRBD1 aligns across 7 bases. This CDR3 spans 15 amino acids. Germline values: CDR1 MNHEY, CDR2 SVGAGI. Trimming cost V 6 bases and J 9 bases; bases outside gene matches: 14. DNA of the CDR3: TGTGCCAGCAGCAACGACAGGGCGGTTGGAGGTGAGCAGTTCTTC. It yields the protein CASSNDRAVGGEQFF.

The chain joins TRBV12-3 or TRBV12-4 to TRBJ1-2; TRBD1 agrees at 9 bases. The CDR3 consists of 13 residues. The trim removed 8 bases at V and 4 bases at J, leaving 5 bases unmatched. The CDR3 region has the DNA TGTGCCAGCGTCGACAGGGGGGTCTATGGCTACACCTTC. This gives the protein CASVDRGVYGYTF.

This rearrangement joins TRBV6-6 to TRBJ2-2; D is uncertain. CDR1 and CDR2 from the germline V gene are MNHNY and SVGAGI (reference sequence). The CDR3 has 17 amino acids. V lost 5 bases to trimming and J lost 3 bases, with 19 bases between them. The CDR3 sequence: CASSRAQRATDTGELFF. CDR3 nucleotides: TGTGCCAGCAGTCGGGCCCAACGAGCGACCGACACCGGGGAGCTGTTTTTT.

CDR3 sequence reads: CASSQEEEGPHYGYTF. Here the CDR3 DNA reads TGCGCCAGCAGCCAGGAAGAGGAGGGGCCCCACTATGGCTACACCTTC. V and J are TRBV4-1 and TRBJ1-2, with D possibly TRBD1 on 5 matching bases. Trimming left V 3 bases short and J 3 bases short, with 17 bases between. The CDR3 sequence is 16 residues long. Germline V gene sequence: CDR1 MGHRA, CDR2 YSYEKL.

The V gene is TRBV5-4, the J gene TRBJ2-6; 8 bases are shared with TRBD1. The V segment lost 4 bases and the J segment 0 bases; nucleotides outside the gene matches: 12. Germline V gene lookup returns CDR1 SGHNT and CDR2 YYREEE (reference sequence). There are 19 residues in the CDR3. DNA for the CDR3: TGTGCCAGCAGCCCCCGGCGGGACAGGTGGATCTCTGGGGCCAACGTCCTGACTTTC. Translated, it gives CASSPRRDRWISGANVLTF.

The chain is built from TRBV28 and TRBJ1-2, with 7 bases aligning to TRBD1. Germline assignment: CDR1 MDHEN and CDR2 SYDVKM. Unmatched junction bases numbered 5, after V lost 3 bases and J lost 4 bases. The CDR3 length is 14 residues. CDR3 DNA: TGTGCCAGCAGTTTCGAGGGGGCGATCTATGGCTACACCTTC. Protein product: CASSFEGAIYGYTF.

The CDR3, as DNA: TGTGCCAGCAGTATTGACAGGGCCAATGAAAAACTGTTTTTT. Protein sequence: CASSIDRANEKLFF. V is TRBV6-5 and J is TRBJ1-4; TRBD1 matches 7 bases. The CDR3 totals 14 residues. Germline V gives CDR1 MNHEY, CDR2 SVGAGI. V lost 5 bases, J lost 5 bases, and 5 bases stayed unmatched.

The chain has TRBV12-3 or TRBV12-4 and TRBJ2-1; D gene ambiguous. The V gene lost 7 bases and the J gene lost 5 bases, with 9 bases spanning the gap. CDR3 size: 12 residues. The CDR3 sequence: CASKQEDNEQFF. In nucleotides, the CDR3 is TGTGCCAGCAAGCAGGAAGACAATGAGCAGTTCTTC.

The rearrangement uses TRBV2 and TRBJ1-1; perhaps TRBD1 as D (5 bases). The germline V gene has CDR1 SNHLY and CDR2 FYNNEI. There are 14 residues in the CDR3. Trimming removed 8 bases at V and 5 bases at J, with 18 bases between. Here the CDR3 reads CASGFAEGRTEAFF. The DNA for the CDR3 is TGTGCCAGCGGCTTCGCGGAGGGGAGGACTGAAGCTTTCTTT.

This sequence joins TRBV19 and TRBJ1-3; a weak D match, TRBD1 (5 bases). In germline, CDR1 is LNHDA, CDR2 SQIVND (reference sequence). V lost 7 bases and J 0 bases, leaving 13 bases between the germline ends. The CDR3 is 15 residues long. CDR3 loop: CASKAGAVSGNTIYF. The DNA of the CDR3 is TGTGCCAGTAAAGCTGGGGCAGTCTCTGGAAACACCATATATTTT.

V and J are TRBV6-5 and TRBJ1-1; D gene uncertain. CDR1 and CDR2 (germline): MNHEY, SVGAGI. This CDR3 has 15 residues. Trimming left V 8 bases short and J 3 bases short, with 19 bases between. CDR3 coding DNA: TGTGCCAGCCTCGTCGGGTTCATCGTGGACACTGAAGCTTTCTTT. Its protein product is CASLVGFIVDTEAFF.

The chain has TRBV27 and TRBJ1-6, with D unresolved. Deletions cut 5 bases from V and 7 bases from J, with 12 bases between. The CDR3 consists of 14 residues. Germline V CDR1 and CDR2: MNHEY, SMNVEV (reference sequence). CDR3 sequence: CASSAIHPNSPLHF. CDR3 DNA: TGTGCCAGCAGTGCCATACACCCAAATTCACCCCTCCACTTT.

The chain links TRBV2 to TRBJ1-3; 7 bases agree with TRBD1. Per germline, CDR1 SNHLY and CDR2 FYNNEI. Trimming removed 9 bases from V and 2 bases from J; junction bases left unmatched: 13. This CDR3 spans 16 amino acids. The CDR3 region has the DNA TGTGCCAGGGGTGCTGGAAGGGGGCTCACTGGAAACACCATATATTTT. Protein: CARGAGRGLTGNTIYF.

About this clone: Other DNA sequences in the same sample also yield this CDR3. This chain links TRBV12-3 or TRBV12-4 with TRBJ1-2; D is undetermined. This CDR3 has 12 amino acids. V lost 1 base and J lost 8, with 8 bases in between. The CDR3 sequence is CASSLGAGGYTF. CDR3 nucleotide sequence: TGTGCCAGCAGTTTAGGGGCTGGGGGCTACACCTTC.

This clone appeared a few times. The chain combines TRBV7-8 with TRBJ1-2; D is possibly TRBD1 (5 bases). Germline lookup yields CDR1 SGHVS and CDR2 FQNEAQ. The CDR3 extends over 16 amino acids. Trimming took 4 bases from V and 6 from J, leaving 21 bases between them. The CDR3 here is CASSSGWAGPLNGYTF. The CDR3 DNA is TGTGCCAGCAGCTCCGGTTGGGCAGGGCCCTTAAATGGCTACACCTTC. The whole variable domain, remainder taken from reference TRBV7-8 and TRBJ1-2, is GAGVSQSPRYKVAKRGQDVALRCDPISGHVSLFWYQQALGQGPEFLTYFQNEAQLDKSGLPSDRFFAERPEGSVSTLKIQRTQQEDSAVYLCASSSGWAGPLNGYTFGSGTRLTVV.

In this sample, this clone is medium-sized. The rearrangement joins TRBV19 to TRBJ2-2; 7 bases map to TRBD1. V shed 6 bases and J 5 bases; nucleotides not matched to a gene: 9. There are 15 residues in the CDR3. Germline CDR1 LNHDA, CDR2 SQIVND (reference sequence). CDR3 sequence reads: CASRRPGTETGELFF. DNA of the CDR3: TGTGCCAGTAGGAGGCCCGGGACAGAGACCGGGGAGCTGTTTTTT.

This clone was seen just once. The chain has TRBV7-9 and TRBJ1-3; D uncertain. Trimming stripped 1 base from V and 0 bases from J, with 7 bases between. The germline V gene has CDR1 SEHNR and CDR2 FQNEAQ (reference sequence). CDR3 size: 15 residues. The CDR3 reads CASSLGHSSGNTIYF. The CDR3 bases are TGTGCCAGCAGCTTAGGTCACAGCTCTGGAAACACCATATATTTT.